This T cell receptor (beta chain) was sequenced during a study of blood T cell repertoires in COVID-19. Study-level information: COVID-19 samples collected from the United States, Italy and Spain covered acute and convalescent phases. T cells, B-cell-depleted T cells, or PBMCs provided the cDNA or gDNA that served as material.

CDR1 is LNHDA, CDR2 SQIVND, per germline (reference sequence). The ends lost 6 bases at V and 11 bases at J; junction bases unmatched: 8. The CDR3 spans 14 residues. How the authors handled the data: The authors estimated nucleated cell counts from reference gene primer amplification. The method was immunoSEQ multiplex PCR; TCRdb's version includes in-frame clones alone and lacks a portion of them. Clonal size and the V and J genes are those of that table, whereas D and trimming came from the DNA. The table has around 150,000 clones, over 60% seen once. The sample comprised peripheral blood. This TCR came from a woman aged 45-60 years with active or convalescent COVID-19. V usage is TRBV19 and J usage is TRBJ2-3; 13 nucleotides align to TRBD2. In nucleotides, the CDR3 is TGTGCCAGTAGGGAACTAGCGGGGGGGCCAGGGCAGTATTTT. Its protein product is CASRELAGGPGQYF.